The TCR beta chain under discussion was sequenced for a study of blood T cells in healthy people across ages. The germline V and J ends were trimmed by 4 bases and 13 bases, with 20 bases remaining between them. There are 13 residues in the CDR3. Germline CDR1 reads SGHRS; CDR2 reads YFSETQ. Whole-study findings and limits: Strong correlation was found linking TCR beta diversity to naive T cell percentage.

A second PCR, run for roughly 7 to 12 cycles, used a sample-barcoded 5' primer plus a J-beta primer mix. TCRdb reprocessed the 5' RACE reads via MiXCR and lists one record per CDR3 protein. The data contain some 940,000 distinct CDR3 sequences, 29% of them seen just once; the ten biggest clones take up 9.5% to 13%. A word on this clonotype: The antigen is undetermined.

The same sample was also studied in work on T cells of mothers and their children.

This clonotype was sampled from a woman aged 40 to 50 in good health. This chain links TRBV5-1 with TRBJ1-2; D is perhaps TRBD1 (6 bases). Sequencing was done on a sample of blood. CDR3 coding DNA: TGCGCCAGCAGCGGGGCAGGCCAAGGGGGGTCCACCTTC. This encodes CASSGAGQGGSTF.